This T cell receptor beta chain was documented in a study of cytomegalovirus exposure and HLA in healthy donors. The PCR contained 60 Vbeta and 13 Jbeta primers. Assay: immunoSEQ multiplex PCR; the TCRdb copy retains only in-frame clones and omits some. The top ten hold roughly 2% of the sample, which has 70,000 to 95,000 clones, 80% seen once. Healthy bone marrow donors made up the cohort. Study results and limitations: A later analysis associated 16,000 or so TCR beta sequences with HLA alleles at a 0.05 false discovery rate. The presence/absence work took it that sequencing depth was about the same across donors.

A word on this clone: What it binds is unknown.

The CDR3 loop spans 17 amino acids. V lost 2 bases and J lost 3; bases outside the gene matches: 8. The material sequenced was PBMCs. The chain recombines TRBV23-1 with TRBJ2-1; 9 nucleotides agree with TRBD1. TRBV23-1 is an ORF for which the function is uncertain. The TCR originated in a man aged 18 to 29 in good health and CMV-seronegative. CDR3: CASSQTKTGGFYNEQFF. CDR3 in DNA: TGCGCCAGCAGTCAAACCAAGACAGGGGGTTTCTACAATGAGCAGTTCTTC.